Here is one TCR beta chain with its context. Its antigen is not identified. The data stem from a study of T cell repertoires in cytomegalovirus infection. Study observations and caveats: What dominated the ex vivo response were HLA-C-restricted CMV-specific TCR beta clonotypes.

In TCRdb, the reads were re-called with MiXCR into one record per CDR3 protein. Seen here are some 700,000 distinct CDR3 sequences, approximately 40% observed once, and the top ten hold about 2.8%. The CDR3 runs to 14 residues. Germline CDR1 reads SEHNR; CDR2 reads FQNEAQ (reference sequence). Trimming took 5 bases from V and 4 from J; bases not matched to a gene: 5. The TCR sequence derives from a human donor in good health (CMV status not recorded). Some clones in this sample may be carry-over from other donors' samples. V and J are TRBV7-9 and TRBJ2-5, with 9 nucleotides matching TRBD1. The sequenced sample consisted of PBMCs. CDR3 in DNA: TGTGCCAGCAGCAATACAGGGGGCAGAGAGACCCAGTACTTC. Protein sequence: CASSNTGGRETQYF. Together with reference TRBV7-9 and TRBJ2-5, the CDR3 gives the full variable domain: DTGVSQNPRHKITKRGQNVTFRCDPISEHNRLYWYRQTLGQGPEFLTYFQNEAQLEKSRLLSDRFSAERPKGSFSTLEIQRTEQGDSAMYLCASSNTGGRETQYFGPGTRLLVL.